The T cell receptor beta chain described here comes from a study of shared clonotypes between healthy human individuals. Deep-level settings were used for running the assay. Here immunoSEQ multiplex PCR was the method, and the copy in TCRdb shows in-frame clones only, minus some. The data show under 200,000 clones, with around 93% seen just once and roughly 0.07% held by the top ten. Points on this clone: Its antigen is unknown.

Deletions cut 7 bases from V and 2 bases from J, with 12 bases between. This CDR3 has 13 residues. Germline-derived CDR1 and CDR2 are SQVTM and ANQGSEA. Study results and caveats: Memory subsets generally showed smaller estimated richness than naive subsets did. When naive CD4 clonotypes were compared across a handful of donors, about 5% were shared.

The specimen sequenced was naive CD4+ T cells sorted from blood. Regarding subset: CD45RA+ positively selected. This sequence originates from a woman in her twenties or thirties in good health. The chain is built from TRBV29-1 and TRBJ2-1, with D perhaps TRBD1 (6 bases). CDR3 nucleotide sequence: TGCAGCGCCCGCGCAGGGGCCTACAATGAGCAGTTCTTC. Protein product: CSARAGAYNEQFF.